This TCR beta chain was recovered during a study of blood T cell repertoires in COVID-19. Turning to the study itself: Acute and convalescent COVID-19 specimens originated in the United States, Italy and Spain. In each case, the material was cDNA or gDNA derived from T cells, B-cell-depleted T cells, or PBMCs.

Germline lookup yields CDR1 SGHNT and CDR2 YYREEE (reference sequence). This CDR3 is built from 13 residues. The V and J ends lost 3 bases and 11 bases respectively, with 17 bases between them. This clone has a handful of counts. The method was immunoSEQ multiplex PCR; TCRdb's version includes in-frame clones alone and lacks a portion of them. The profile shows about 97,000 clones, approximately 87% of them singletons. Sequenced material: peripheral blood. This TCR was sampled from a human donor in a cohort sampled during active COVID-19. V and J are TRBV5-4 and TRBJ1-1, with unresolved D. The CDR3 DNA follows: TGTGCCAGCAGCTCCCGTGGAGGCCGCGCGGCTTTCTTT. This gives the protein CASSSRGGRAAFF.